This TCR beta chain is drawn from a study of blood T cell repertoires in COVID-19. Assay used: immunoSEQ multiplex PCR; TCRdb lists only in-frame clones, some missing. This sample has about 99,000 clones, with 80% to 90% found just once. The CDR3 contains 12 residues. The germline V gene encodes CDR1 MNHEY and CDR2 SVGAGI. V lost 7 bases to trimming and J lost 6 bases; unmatched junction nucleotides: 5. Sequenced: peripheral blood. This TCR was recovered from a human donor in a cohort sampled during active COVID-19. The V and J genes are TRBV6-5 and TRBJ1-2, with 7 bases matching TRBD1. CDR3 DNA: TGTGCCAGCATTCGGACAGGAGATGGCTACACCTTC. Translated, it gives CASIRTGDGYTF.